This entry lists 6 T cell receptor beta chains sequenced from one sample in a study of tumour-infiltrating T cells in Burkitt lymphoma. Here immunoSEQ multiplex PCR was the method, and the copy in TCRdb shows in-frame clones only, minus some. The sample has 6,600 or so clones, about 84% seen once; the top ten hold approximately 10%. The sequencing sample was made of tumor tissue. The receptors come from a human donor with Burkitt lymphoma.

The CDR3: CASSYRIWGPDYEQYF. The CDR3 nucleotides read TGTGCCAGCAGCTACCGAATATGGGGGCCGGACTACGAGCAGTACTTC. V usage is TRBV7-8 and J usage is TRBJ2-7, with a possible D match to TRBD1 (6 bases). The V end lost 4 bases, the J end lost 3 bases, and 19 bases lay between the germline ends. The CDR3 is 16 residues long. Germline values: CDR1 SGHVS, CDR2 FQNEAQ.

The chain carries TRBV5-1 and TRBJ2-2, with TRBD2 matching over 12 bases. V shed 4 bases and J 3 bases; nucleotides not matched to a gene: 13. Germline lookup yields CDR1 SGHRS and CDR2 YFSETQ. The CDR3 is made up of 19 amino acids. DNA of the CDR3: TGCGCCAGCAGCCCGGGAGCTAGCGGGGGGGCCTCGGACACCGGGGAGCTGTTTTTT. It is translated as CASSPGASGGASDTGELFF.

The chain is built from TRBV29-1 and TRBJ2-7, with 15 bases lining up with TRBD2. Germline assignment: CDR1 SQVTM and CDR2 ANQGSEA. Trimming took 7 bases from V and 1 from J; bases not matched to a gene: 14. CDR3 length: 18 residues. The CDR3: CSAIPSGTSGGPSYEQYF. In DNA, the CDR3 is TGCAGCGCCATCCCCTCCGGGACTAGCGGGGGGCCGTCCTACGAGCAGTACTTC.

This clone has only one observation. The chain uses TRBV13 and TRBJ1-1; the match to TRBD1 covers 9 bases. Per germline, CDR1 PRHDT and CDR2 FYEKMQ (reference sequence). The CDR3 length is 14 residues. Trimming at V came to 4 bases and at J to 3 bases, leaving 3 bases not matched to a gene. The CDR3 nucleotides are TGTGCCAGCAGCTCACAGGGGGCGGACACTGAAGCTTTCTTT. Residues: CASSSQGADTEAFF.

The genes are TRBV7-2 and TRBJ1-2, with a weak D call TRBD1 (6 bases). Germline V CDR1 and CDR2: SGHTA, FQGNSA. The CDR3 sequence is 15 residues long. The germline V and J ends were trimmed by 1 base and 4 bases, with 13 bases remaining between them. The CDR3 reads CASSLGGGQSYGYTF. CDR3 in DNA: TGTGCCAGCAGCTTAGGTGGGGGGCAGAGCTATGGCTACACCTTC.

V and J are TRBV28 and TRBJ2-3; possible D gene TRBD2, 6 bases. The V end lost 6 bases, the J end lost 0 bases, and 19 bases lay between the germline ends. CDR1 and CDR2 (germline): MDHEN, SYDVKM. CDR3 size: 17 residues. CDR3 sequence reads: CASSRSLAETSTDTQYF. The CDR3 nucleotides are TGTGCCAGCAGCCGATCCTTAGCGGAGACTAGCACAGATACGCAGTATTTT.